What follows are 10 T cell receptor beta chains derived from one specimen sequenced in a study of blood T cell repertoires in COVID-19. TCRdb's copy holds only in-frame clones and misses some; the assay was immunoSEQ multiplex PCR. This sample has around 140,000 clones, with around 90% found just once. Sequenced sample: peripheral blood. The receptors here all came from a man aged 60 to 69 with active or convalescent COVID-19.

V is TRBV24-1 and J is TRBJ2-1; 15 bases align to TRBD2. The V segment lost 9 bases and the J segment 9 bases; nucleotides outside the gene matches: 5. There are 14 residues in the CDR3. Germline V gives CDR1 KGHDR, CDR2 SFDVKD. CDR3 region: CATEGTSGRIEQFF. The CDR3 DNA reads TGTGCCACCGAGGGGACTAGCGGGAGGATTGAGCAGTTCTTC.

This rearrangement joins TRBV24-1 to TRBJ2-3; 8 bases match TRBD1. The CDR3 has 16 residues. CDR1 is KGHDR and CDR2 is SFDVKD in the germline V gene. The junction had 7 bases not matched to a gene; V was cut back by 1 base and J by 5 bases. CDR3 region: CATSDFAGGHGDTQYF. Here the CDR3 DNA reads TGTGCCACCAGTGATTTTGCAGGGGGCCATGGAGATACGCAGTATTTT.

The sample holds a few counts of this clone. The genes are TRBV13 and TRBJ1-2; D unclear. Per the germline V gene, CDR1 is PRHDT and CDR2 is FYEKMQ (reference sequence). The CDR3 consists of 14 residues. The germline V and J ends were trimmed by 5 bases and 3 bases, with 13 bases remaining between them. This chain's CDR3 is CASSPWPGDYGYTF. The DNA for the CDR3 is TGTGCCAGCAGCCCCTGGCCCGGGGACTATGGCTACACCTTC. The variable domain in full, with the rest retrieved from reference TRBV13 and TRBJ1-2, is AAGVIQSPRHLIKEKRETATLKCYPIPRHDTVYWYQQGPGQDPQFLISFYEKMQSDKGSIPDRFSAQQFSDYHSELNMSSLELGDSALYFCASSPWPGDYGYTFGSGTRLTVV.

The chain links TRBV9 to TRBJ1-3; TRBD1 agrees at 8 bases. V dropped 4 bases and J dropped 0; count of bases not matched to a gene: 6. There are 16 residues in the CDR3. Per the germline V gene, CDR1 is SGDLS and CDR2 is YYNGEE. In nucleotides, the CDR3 is TGTGCCAGCAGCCCCCGGGACAGGTACTCTGGAAACACCATATATTTT. Protein sequence: CASSPRDRYSGNTIYF.

V usage is TRBV6-6 and J usage is TRBJ1-1; D is unresolved. Germline CDR1 MNHNY, CDR2 SVGAGI (reference sequence). Trimming removed 5 bases from V and 7 bases from J, with 11 bases in between. The CDR3 contains 12 residues. CDR3 in DNA: TGTGCCAGCAGTACAGAAGAGGGTGAAGCTTTCTTT. It encodes CASSTEEGEAFF.

The V and J genes are TRBV7-2 and TRBJ2-5; D might be TRBD2 (5 bases). The CDR3 spans 13 residues. The germline CDR1 and CDR2 sequences are SGHTA and FQGNSA. V was cut by 5 bases and J by 4 bases, with 11 bases left in between. CDR3 coding DNA: TGTGCCAGCAGCACTCTAGCTTTAGAGACCCAGTACTTC. This codes for CASSTLALETQYF.

The rearrangement joins TRBV3-1 (or the pseudogene TRBV3-2) to TRBJ1-4; D perhaps matches TRBD1 (6 bases). The CDR3 has 16 residues. Germline V gene data show CDR1 as LGHDT and CDR2 as YNNKEL (reference sequence). The germline V and J ends were trimmed by 1 base and 7 bases, with 16 bases remaining between them. CDR3 sequence: CASSQGSNRVAEKLFF. The CDR3 region has the DNA TGTGCCAGCAGCCAAGGTTCTAACAGGGTCGCTGAAAAACTGTTTTTT.

This clone was found a few times. The V gene is TRBV7-8, the J gene TRBJ1-5; TRBD1 matches 10 bases. The J segment lost 7 bases and the V segment lost 5 bases, leaving 8 bases of the junction unmatched. The CDR3 extends over 15 amino acids. Germline assignment: CDR1 SGHVS and CDR2 FQNEAQ. The CDR3 sequence: CASSARGDRGQPQHF. CDR3 nucleotides: TGTGCCAGCAGCGCCCGGGGGGACAGGGGACAGCCCCAGCATTTT.

The gene calls are TRBV28 and TRBJ1-4; TRBD1 matches 7 bases. There are 19 residues in the CDR3. The trim removed 2 bases at V and 0 bases at J, leaving 12 bases unmatched. The germline V gene has CDR1 MDHEN and CDR2 SYDVKM. The CDR3 spells CASSLIAYRGVTTNEKLFF. In nucleotides, the CDR3 is TGTGCCAGCAGTTTAATTGCGTACAGGGGAGTGACAACTAATGAAAAACTGTTTTTT. The full variable domain, its missing parts supplied by reference TRBV28 and TRBJ1-4, is DVKVTQSSRYLVKRTGEKVFLECVQDMDHENMFWYRQDPGLGLRLIYFSYDVKMKEKGDIPEGYSVSREKKERFSLILESASTNQTSMYLCASSLIAYRGVTTNEKLFFGSGTQLSVL.

The rearrangement links TRBV6-5 to TRBJ2-5, with 15 bases fitting TRBD2. J lost 7 bases, V lost 6 bases, and 6 bases had no gene match. The CDR3 loop spans 15 amino acids. Germline V gives CDR1 MNHEY, CDR2 SVGAGI. The CDR3 sequence is CASRPGLAGGVTQYF. The CDR3 DNA is TGTGCCAGCAGGCCGGGACTAGCGGGAGGTGTGACCCAGTACTTC.